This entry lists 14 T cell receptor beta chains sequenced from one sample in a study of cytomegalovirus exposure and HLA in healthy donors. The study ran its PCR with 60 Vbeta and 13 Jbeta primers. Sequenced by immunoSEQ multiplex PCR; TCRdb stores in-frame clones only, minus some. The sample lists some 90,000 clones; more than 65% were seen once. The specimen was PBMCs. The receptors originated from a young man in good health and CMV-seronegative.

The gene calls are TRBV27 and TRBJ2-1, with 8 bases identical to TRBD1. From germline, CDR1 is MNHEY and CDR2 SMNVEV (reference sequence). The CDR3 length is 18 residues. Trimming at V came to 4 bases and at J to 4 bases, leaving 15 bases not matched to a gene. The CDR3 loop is CASSSIVTGGSPYNEQFF. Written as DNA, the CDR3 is TGTGCCAGCAGTTCCATCGTTACAGGGGGATCACCGTACAATGAGCAGTTCTTC.

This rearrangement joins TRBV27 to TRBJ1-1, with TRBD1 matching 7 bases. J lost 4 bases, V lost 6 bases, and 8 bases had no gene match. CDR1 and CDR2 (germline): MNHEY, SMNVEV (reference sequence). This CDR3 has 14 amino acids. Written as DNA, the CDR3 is TGTGCCAGCAGACCATTAGACAGGGTCACTGAAGCTTTCTTT. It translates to CASRPLDRVTEAFF.

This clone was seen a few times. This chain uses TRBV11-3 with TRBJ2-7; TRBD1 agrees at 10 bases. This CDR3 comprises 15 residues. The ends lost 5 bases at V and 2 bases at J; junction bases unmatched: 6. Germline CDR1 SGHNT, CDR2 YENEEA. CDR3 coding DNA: TGTGCCAGCAGCCAAAAGGACAGGGGGACCTACGAGCAGTACTTC. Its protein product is CASSQKDRGTYEQYF.

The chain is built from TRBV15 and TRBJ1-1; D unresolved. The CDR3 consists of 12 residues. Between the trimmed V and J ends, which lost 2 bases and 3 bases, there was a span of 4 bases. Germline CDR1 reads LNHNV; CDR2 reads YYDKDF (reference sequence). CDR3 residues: CATSRLYTEAFF. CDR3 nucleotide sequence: TGTGCCACCAGCAGACTTTACACTGAAGCTTTCTTT.

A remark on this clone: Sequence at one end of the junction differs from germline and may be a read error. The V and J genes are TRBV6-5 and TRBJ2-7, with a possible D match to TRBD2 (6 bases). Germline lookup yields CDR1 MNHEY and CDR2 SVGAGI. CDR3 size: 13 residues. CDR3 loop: CASSYGTAGERYF. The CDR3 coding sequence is TGTGCCAGCAGTTACGGGACTGCGGGCGAGCGGTACTTC.

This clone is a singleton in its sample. The CDR3 DNA reads as TGTGCCAGCAGCTTACGGGGGAACACTGAAGCTTTCTTT. Translating it yields CASSLRGNTEAFF. The genes are TRBV11-2 and TRBJ1-1, with D unresolved. V lost 2 bases to trimming and J lost 1 base, with 5 bases between them. Germline lookup yields CDR1 SGHAT and CDR2 FQNNGV. The CDR3 has 13 amino acids.

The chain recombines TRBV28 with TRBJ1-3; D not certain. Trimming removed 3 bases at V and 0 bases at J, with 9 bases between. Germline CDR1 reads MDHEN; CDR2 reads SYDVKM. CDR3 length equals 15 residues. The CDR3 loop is CASSFRLLSGNTIYF. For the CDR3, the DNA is TGTGCCAGCAGTTTTCGACTGCTCTCTGGAAACACCATATATTTT. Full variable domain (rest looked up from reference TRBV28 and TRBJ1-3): DVKVTQSSRYLVKRTGEKVFLECVQDMDHENMFWYRQDPGLGLRLIYFSYDVKMKEKGDIPEGYSVSREKKERFSLILESASTNQTSMYLCASSFRLLSGNTIYFGEGSWLTVV.

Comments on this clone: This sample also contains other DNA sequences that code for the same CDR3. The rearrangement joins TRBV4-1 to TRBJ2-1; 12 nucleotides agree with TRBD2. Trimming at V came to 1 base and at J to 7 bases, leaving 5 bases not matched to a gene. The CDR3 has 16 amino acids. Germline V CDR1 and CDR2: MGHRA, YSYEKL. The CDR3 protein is CASSQVILAGGNEQFF. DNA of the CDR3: TGCGCCAGCAGCCAAGTAATTCTAGCGGGGGGGAATGAGCAGTTCTTC.

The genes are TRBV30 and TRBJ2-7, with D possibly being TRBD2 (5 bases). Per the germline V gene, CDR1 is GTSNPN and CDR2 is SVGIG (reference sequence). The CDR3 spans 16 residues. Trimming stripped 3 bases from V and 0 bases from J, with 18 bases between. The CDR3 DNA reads TGTGCCTGGAGCCCATTGGGTAGCGCGGTCTCCTACGAGCAGTACTTC. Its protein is CAWSPLGSAVSYEQYF.

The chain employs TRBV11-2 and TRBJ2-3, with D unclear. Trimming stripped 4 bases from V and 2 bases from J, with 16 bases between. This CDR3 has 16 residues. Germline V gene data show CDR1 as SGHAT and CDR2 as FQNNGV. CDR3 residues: CASSSAGQFVTDTQYF. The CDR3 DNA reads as TGTGCCAGCAGCTCGGCAGGCCAGTTTGTCACAGATACGCAGTATTTT.

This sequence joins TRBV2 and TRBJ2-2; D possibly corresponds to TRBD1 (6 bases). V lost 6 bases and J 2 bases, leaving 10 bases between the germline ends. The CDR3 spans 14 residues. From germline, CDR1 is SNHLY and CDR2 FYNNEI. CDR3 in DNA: TGTGCCAGCAGGATGGGACACAACACCGGGGAGCTGTTTTTT. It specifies CASRMGHNTGELFF.

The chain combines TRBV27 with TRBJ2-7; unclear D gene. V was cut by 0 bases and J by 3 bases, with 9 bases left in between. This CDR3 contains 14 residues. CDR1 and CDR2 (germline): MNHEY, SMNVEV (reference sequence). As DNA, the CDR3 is TGTGCCAGCAGTTTATCGCAATCAGGCTACGAGCAGTACTTC. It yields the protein CASSLSQSGYEQYF.

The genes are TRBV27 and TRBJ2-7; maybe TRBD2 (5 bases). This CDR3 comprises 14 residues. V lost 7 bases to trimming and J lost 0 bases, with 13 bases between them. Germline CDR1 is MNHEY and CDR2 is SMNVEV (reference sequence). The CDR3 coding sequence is TGTGCCAGCACCCCTTATCGGGACTCCTACGAGCAGTACTTC. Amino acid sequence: CASTPYRDSYEQYF.

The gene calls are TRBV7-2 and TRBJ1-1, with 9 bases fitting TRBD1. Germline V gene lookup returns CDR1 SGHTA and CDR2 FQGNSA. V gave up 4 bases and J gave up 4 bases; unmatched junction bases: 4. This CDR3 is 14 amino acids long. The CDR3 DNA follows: TGTGCCAGCAGCTCACAGGGGGCGGGCACTGAAGCTTTCTTT. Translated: CASSSQGAGTEAFF.